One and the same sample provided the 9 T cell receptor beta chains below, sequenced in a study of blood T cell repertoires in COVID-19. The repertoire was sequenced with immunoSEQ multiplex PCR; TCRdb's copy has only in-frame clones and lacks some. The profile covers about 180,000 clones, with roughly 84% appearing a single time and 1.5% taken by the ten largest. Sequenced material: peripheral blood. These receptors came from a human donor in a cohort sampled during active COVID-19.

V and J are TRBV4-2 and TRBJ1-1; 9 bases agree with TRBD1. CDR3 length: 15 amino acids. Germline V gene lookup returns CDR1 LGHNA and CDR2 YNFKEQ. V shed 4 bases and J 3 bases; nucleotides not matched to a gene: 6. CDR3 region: CASSLDRGVYTEAFF. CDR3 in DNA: TGTGCCAGCAGCCTTGACAGGGGGGTTTACACTGAAGCTTTCTTT.

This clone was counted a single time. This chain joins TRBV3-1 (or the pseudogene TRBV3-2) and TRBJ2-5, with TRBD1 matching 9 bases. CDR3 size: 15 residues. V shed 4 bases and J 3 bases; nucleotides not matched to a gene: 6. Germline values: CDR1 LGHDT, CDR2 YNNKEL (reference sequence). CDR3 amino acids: CASSPHRDREETQYF. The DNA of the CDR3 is TGTGCCAGCAGCCCCCACCGGGACAGGGAAGAGACCCAGTACTTC.

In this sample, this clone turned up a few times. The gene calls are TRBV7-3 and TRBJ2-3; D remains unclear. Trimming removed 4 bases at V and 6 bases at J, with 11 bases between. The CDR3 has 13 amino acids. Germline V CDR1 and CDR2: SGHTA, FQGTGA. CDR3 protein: CASSSGVSDTQYF. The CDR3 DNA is TGTGCCAGCAGCTCCGGTGTCTCGGATACGCAGTATTTT. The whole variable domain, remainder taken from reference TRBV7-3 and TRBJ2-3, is GAGVSQTPSNKVTEKGKYVELRCDPISGHTALYWYRQSLGQGPEFLIYFQGTGAADDSGLPNDRFFAVRPEGSVSTLKIQRTERGDSAVYLCASSSGVSDTQYFGPGTRLTVL.

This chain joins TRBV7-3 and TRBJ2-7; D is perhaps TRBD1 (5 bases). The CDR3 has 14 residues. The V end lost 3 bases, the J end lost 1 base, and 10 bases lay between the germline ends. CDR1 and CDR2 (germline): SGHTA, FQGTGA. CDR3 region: CASSFDSSSYEQYF. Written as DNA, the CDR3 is TGTGCCAGCAGCTTTGACAGTTCGTCCTACGAGCAGTACTTC.

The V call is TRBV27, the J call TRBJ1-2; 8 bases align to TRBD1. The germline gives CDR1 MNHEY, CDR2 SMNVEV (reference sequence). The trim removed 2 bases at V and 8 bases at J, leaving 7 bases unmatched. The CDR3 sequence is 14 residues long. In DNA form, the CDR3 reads TGTGCCAGCAGTTTACAGGGGGCAAAGTTCGGCTACACCTTC. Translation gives CASSLQGAKFGYTF.

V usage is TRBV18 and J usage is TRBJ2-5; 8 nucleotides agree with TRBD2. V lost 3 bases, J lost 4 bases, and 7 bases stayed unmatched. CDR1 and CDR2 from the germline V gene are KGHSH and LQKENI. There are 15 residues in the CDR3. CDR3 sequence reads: CASSPTSVASETQYF. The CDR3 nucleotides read TGTGCCAGCTCACCGACTAGCGTGGCATCAGAGACCCAGTACTTC.

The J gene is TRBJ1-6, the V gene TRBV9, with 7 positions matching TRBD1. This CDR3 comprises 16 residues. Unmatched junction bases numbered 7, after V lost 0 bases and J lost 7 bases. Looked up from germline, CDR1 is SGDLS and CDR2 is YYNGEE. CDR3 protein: CASSVGTNRGNSPLHF. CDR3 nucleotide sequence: TGTGCCAGCAGCGTAGGAACGAACAGGGGAAATTCACCCCTCCACTTT.

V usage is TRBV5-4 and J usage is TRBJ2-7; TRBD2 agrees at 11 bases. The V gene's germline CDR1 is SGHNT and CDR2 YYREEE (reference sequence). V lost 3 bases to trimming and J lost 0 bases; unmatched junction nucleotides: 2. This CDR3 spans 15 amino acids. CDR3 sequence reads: CASSSLAGVSYEQYF. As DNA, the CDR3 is TGTGCCAGCAGCTCACTAGCGGGGGTCTCCTACGAGCAGTACTTC. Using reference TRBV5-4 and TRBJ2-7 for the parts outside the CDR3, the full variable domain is ETGVTQSPTHLIKTRGQQVTLRCSSQSGHNTVSWYQQALGQGPQFIFQYYREEENGRGNFPPRFSGLQFPNYSSELNVNALELDDSALYLCASSSLAGVSYEQYFGPGTRLTVT.

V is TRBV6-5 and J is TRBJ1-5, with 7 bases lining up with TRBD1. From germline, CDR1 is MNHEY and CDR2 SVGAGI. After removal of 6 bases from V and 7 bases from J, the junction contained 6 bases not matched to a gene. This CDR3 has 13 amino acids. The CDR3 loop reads CASSPDRDQPQHF. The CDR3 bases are TGTGCCAGCAGCCCCGACAGGGACCAGCCCCAGCATTTT.